One sample yielded the 5 T cell receptor beta chains listed below, sequenced in a study of blood T cell repertoires in COVID-19. Data came from immunoSEQ multiplex PCR; TCRdb stores just in-frame clones and leaves some out. Of about 84,000 clones listed, 60% to 85% are singletons. Sequencing was done on a sample of peripheral blood. All receptors derive from a man aged 65 to 79 with acute or convalescent COVID-19.

The chain has TRBV7-9 and TRBJ2-2, with D possibly TRBD1 on 6 matching bases. The CDR3 is made up of 14 amino acids. From germline, CDR1 is SEHNR and CDR2 FQNEAQ (reference sequence). V gave up 11 bases and J gave up 0 bases, with 13 bases separating them. CDR3 sequence (DNA): TGTGCCGGTAAAGGGACAACGAACACCGGGGAGCTGTTTTTT. It translates to CAGKGTTNTGELFF.

CDR3: CASSSITGPGTDPYEQYV. DNA of the CDR3: TGTGCCAGCAGCTCTATAACGGGACCCGGGACAGACCCCTACGAGCAGTACGTC. The rearrangement uses TRBV7-6 and TRBJ2-7; 7 nucleotides agree with TRBD1. This CDR3 spans 18 amino acids. The ends lost 4 bases at V and 2 bases at J; junction bases unmatched: 17. Germline V gene sequence: CDR1 SGHVS, CDR2 FNYEAQ.

This clone was seen only once. The gene calls are TRBV27 and TRBJ2-7; maybe TRBD2 (6 bases). Germline CDR1 is MNHEY and CDR2 is SMNVEV (reference sequence). V was shortened by 2 bases and J by 6 bases, with 11 bases between the two germline ends. The CDR3 spans 13 residues. This CDR3 is CASSLLSGREQYV. CDR3 nucleotide sequence: TGTGCCAGCAGTTTACTTAGCGGCCGCGAGCAGTACGTC.

The J gene is TRBJ1-2, the V gene TRBV7-9; 9 positions agree with TRBD1. CDR3 size: 13 residues. Losses at the gene ends were 3 bases for V and 8 bases for J; bases not matched to a gene: 4. Germline CDR1 SEHNR, CDR2 FQNEAQ (reference sequence). In nucleotides, the CDR3 is TGTGCCAGCAGCTTGACAGGGGGTAGAGGCTACACCTTC. This codes for CASSLTGGRGYTF.

The chain has TRBV19 and TRBJ2-2; 12 bases align to TRBD1. With 7 bases clipped from V and 4 bases from J, the junction kept 7 bases outside the gene matches. The CDR3 has 16 residues. Germline lookup yields CDR1 LNHDA and CDR2 SQIVND (reference sequence). In nucleotides, the CDR3 is TGTGCCAGTATGCGGTCGGGACAGGGGGCCACCGGGGAGCTGTTTTTT. It specifies CASMRSGQGATGELFF.